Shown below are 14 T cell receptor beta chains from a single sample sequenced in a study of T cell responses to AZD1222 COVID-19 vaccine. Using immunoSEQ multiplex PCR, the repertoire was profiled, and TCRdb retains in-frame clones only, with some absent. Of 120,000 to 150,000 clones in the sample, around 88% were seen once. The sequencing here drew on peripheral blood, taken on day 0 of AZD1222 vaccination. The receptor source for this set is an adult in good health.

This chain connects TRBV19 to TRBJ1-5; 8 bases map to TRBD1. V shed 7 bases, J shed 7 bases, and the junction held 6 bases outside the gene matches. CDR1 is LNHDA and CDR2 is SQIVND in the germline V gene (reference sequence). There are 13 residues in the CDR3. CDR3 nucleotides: TGTGCCAGTAACCCGGGACAGGAACAGCCCCAGCATTTT. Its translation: CASNPGQEQPQHF.

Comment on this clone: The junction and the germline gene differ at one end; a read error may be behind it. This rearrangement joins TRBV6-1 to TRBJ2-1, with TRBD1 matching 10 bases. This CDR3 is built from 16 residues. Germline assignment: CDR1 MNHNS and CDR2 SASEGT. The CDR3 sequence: CASSKAGTGADDEQFF. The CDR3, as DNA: TGTGCCAGCAGTAAAGCCGGGACAGGGGCTGACGATGAGCAGTTCTTC.

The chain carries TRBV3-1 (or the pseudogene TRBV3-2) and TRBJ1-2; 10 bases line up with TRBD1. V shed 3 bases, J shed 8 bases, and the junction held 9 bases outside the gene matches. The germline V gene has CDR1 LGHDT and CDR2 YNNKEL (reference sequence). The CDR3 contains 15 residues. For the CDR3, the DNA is TGTGCCAGCAGCCACGAAGAAGACAGGGGGCGAGGCTACACCTTC. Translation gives CASSHEEDRGRGYTF.

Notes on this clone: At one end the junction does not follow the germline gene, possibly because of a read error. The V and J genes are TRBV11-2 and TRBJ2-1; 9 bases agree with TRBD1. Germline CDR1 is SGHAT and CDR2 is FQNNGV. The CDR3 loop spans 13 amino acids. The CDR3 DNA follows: TGTGCCAGCAGCGTTGGGACAGGGAGAATTTGGATCTTC. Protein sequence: CASSVGTGRIWIF.

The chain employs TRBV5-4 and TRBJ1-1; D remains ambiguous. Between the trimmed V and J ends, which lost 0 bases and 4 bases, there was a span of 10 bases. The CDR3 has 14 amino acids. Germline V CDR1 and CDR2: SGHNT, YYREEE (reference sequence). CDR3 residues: CASSLAGRFTEAFF. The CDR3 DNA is TGTGCCAGCAGCTTGGCCGGGCGTTTCACTGAAGCTTTCTTT. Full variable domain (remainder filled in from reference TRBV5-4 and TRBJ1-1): ETGVTQSPTHLIKTRGQQVTLRCSSQSGHNTVSWYQQALGQGPQFIFQYYREEENGRGNFPPRFSGLQFPNYSSELNVNALELDDSALYLCASSLAGRFTEAFFGQGTRLTVV.

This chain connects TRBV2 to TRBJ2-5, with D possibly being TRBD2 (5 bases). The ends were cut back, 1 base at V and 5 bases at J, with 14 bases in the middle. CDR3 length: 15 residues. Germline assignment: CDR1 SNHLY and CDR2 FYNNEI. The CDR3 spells CASSEEPSSGETQYF. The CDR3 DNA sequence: TGTGCCAGCAGTGAAGAGCCTAGCTCGGGGGAGACCCAGTACTTC.

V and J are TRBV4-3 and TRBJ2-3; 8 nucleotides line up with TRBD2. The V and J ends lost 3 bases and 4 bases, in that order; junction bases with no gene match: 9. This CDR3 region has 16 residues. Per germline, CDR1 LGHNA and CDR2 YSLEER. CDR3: CASSQGISGMSDTQYF. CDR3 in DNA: TGCGCCAGCAGCCAGGGAATTAGCGGGATGTCAGATACGCAGTATTTT.

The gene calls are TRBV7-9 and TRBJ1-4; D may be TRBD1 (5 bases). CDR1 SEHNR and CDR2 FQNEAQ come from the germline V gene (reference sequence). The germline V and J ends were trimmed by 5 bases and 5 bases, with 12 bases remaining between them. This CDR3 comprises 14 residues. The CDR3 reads CASSPSGRNEKLFF. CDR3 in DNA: TGTGCCAGCAGCCCCTCAGGGAGGAATGAAAAACTGTTTTTT.

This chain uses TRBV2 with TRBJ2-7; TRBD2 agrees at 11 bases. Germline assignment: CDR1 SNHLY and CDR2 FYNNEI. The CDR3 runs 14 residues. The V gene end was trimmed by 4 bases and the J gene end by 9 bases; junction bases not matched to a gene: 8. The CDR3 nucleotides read TGTGCCAGCAGTGGACTAGCGGGACCCGGGGGGCAGTACTTC. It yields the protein CASSGLAGPGGQYF.

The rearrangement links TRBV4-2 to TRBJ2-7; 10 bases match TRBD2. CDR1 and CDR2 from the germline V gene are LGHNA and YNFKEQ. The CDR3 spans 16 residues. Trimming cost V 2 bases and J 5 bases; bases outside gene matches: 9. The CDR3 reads CASSQTGTSVKDEQYF. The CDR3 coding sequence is TGTGCCAGCAGCCAAACCGGGACTAGCGTCAAGGACGAGCAGTACTTC.

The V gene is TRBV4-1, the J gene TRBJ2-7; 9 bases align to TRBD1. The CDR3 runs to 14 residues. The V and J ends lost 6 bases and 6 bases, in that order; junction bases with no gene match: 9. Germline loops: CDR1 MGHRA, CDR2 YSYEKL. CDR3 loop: CASRPGQGSSEQYF. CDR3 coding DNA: TGCGCCAGCAGGCCGGGACAGGGTTCGAGCGAGCAGTACTTC.

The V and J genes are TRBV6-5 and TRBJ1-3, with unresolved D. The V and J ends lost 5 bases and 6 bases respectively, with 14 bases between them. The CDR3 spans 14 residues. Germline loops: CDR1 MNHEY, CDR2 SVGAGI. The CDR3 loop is CASSPTPAENTIYF. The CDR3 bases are TGTGCCAGCAGTCCGACACCAGCAGAAAACACCATATATTTT.

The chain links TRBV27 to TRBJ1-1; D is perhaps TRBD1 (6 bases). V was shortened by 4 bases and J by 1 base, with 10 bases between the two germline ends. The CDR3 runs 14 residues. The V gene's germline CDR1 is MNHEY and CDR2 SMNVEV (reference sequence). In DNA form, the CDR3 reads TGTGCCAGCAGTTCAATACAGGGGAACACTGAAGCTTTCTTT. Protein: CASSSIQGNTEAFF.

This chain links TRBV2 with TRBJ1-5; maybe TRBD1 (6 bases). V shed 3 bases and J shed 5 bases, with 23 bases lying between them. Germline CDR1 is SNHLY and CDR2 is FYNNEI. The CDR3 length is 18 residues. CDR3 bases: TGTGCCAGCAGTGAGACTACAGGCGGGGGCGCGTTCGATCAGCCCCAGCATTTT. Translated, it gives CASSETTGGGAFDQPQHF.